A single sample gave rise to the 29 T cell receptor beta chains below, sequenced in a study of T cell changes during pregnancy in multiple sclerosis. Produced via immunoSEQ multiplex PCR; TCRdb's table is partial and in-frame only. The table has approximately 40,000 clones, more than 85% seen once. The source material was CD8+ T cells from peripheral blood mononuclear cells, sampled in the third trimester of pregnancy. These receptors all stem from a female donor with multiple sclerosis, enrolled in a pregnancy study.

The chain combines TRBV19 with TRBJ2-1; 11 bases match TRBD2. Trimming removed 5 bases from V and 0 bases from J; junction bases left unmatched: 6. The CDR3 runs 17 residues. Germline V gene lookup returns CDR1 LNHDA and CDR2 SQIVND (reference sequence). The CDR3 DNA follows: TGTGCCAGTAGTCCAATAGCGGGAGGGGTCTCCTACAATGAGCAGTTCTTC. This sequence encodes CASSPIAGGVSYNEQFF.

This clone has only a few counts. V is TRBV4-3 and J is TRBJ2-1; 7 nucleotides agree with TRBD2. V dropped 0 bases and J dropped 5; count of bases not matched to a gene: 16. Germline-derived CDR1 and CDR2 are LGHNA and YSLEER. The CDR3 consists of 19 residues. The CDR3 region has the DNA TGCGCCAGCAGCCAAGAGACTAGCAGGCCGTACATCTTTAACAATGAGCAGTTCTTC. Translating it yields CASSQETSRPYIFNNEQFF.

The gene calls are TRBV6-5 and TRBJ2-3; D is possibly TRBD1 (5 bases). This CDR3 is 14 amino acids long. Trimming cost V 3 bases and J 0 bases, with 7 bases left between them. Germline V gives CDR1 MNHEY, CDR2 SVGAGI. Here the CDR3 DNA reads TGTGCCAGCAGTTATAGGGGAAGCACAGATACGCAGTATTTT. Its protein product is CASSYRGSTDTQYF.

V and J are TRBV4-3 and TRBJ2-7, with TRBD1 matching 9 bases. CDR1 is LGHNA and CDR2 is YSLEER in the germline V gene. CDR3 size: 16 residues. The trim removed 0 bases at V and 4 bases at J, leaving 7 bases unmatched. The CDR3 sequence: CASSQEVGQGFYEQYF. The DNA for the CDR3 is TGCGCCAGCAGCCAAGAAGTAGGACAGGGGTTTTACGAGCAGTACTTC.

The chain links TRBV27 to TRBJ2-7, with D possibly being TRBD1 (6 bases). With 5 bases removed from V and 4 bases from J, the gap between germline ends came to 12 bases. Germline loops: CDR1 MNHEY, CDR2 SMNVEV (reference sequence). The CDR3 sequence is 13 residues long. The CDR3 bases are TGTGCCAGCAGTCCCGGGACATGGTACGAGCAGTACTTC. Translated, it gives CASSPGTWYEQYF.

The V call is TRBV5-6, the J call TRBJ2-5, with 9 bases matching TRBD1. Unmatched junction bases numbered 8, after V lost 4 bases and J lost 4 bases. CDR1 SGHDT and CDR2 YYEEEE come from the germline V gene. This CDR3 has 15 amino acids. CDR3 protein: CASSGRDRDGETQYF. The CDR3 DNA reads TGTGCCAGCAGCGGGCGGGACAGGGACGGAGAGACCCAGTACTTC.

V gene TRBV25-1 combines with J gene TRBJ2-4, with TRBD2 matching 8 bases. This CDR3 comprises 16 residues. Looked up from germline, CDR1 is MGHDK and CDR2 is SYGVNS. V shed 1 base and J 9 bases; nucleotides not matched to a gene: 11. The DNA of the CDR3 is TGTGCCAGCAGTGAATGGATTGGGCGGGAGGAGGGCATTCAGTACTTC. Its translation: CASSEWIGREEGIQYF.

The chain recombines TRBV19 with TRBJ2-6, with TRBD2 matching over 12 bases. V was pared by 5 bases and J by 2 bases, with 10 bases of the junction left unmatched. The CDR3 has 19 amino acids. Per germline, CDR1 LNHDA and CDR2 SQIVND (reference sequence). CDR3 nucleotide sequence: TGTGCCAGTAGTCCGCGGACTAGCGGGAACGTGGCTGGGGCCAACGTCCTGACTTTC. Translated: CASSPRTSGNVAGANVLTF. Using reference TRBV19 and TRBJ2-6 for the parts outside the CDR3, the full variable domain is DGGITQSPKYLFRKEGQNVTLSCEQNLNHDAMYWYRQDPGQGLRLIYYSQIVNDFQKGDIAEGYSVSREKKESFPLTVTSAQKNPTAFYLCASSPRTSGNVAGANVLTFGAGSRLTVL.

V gene TRBV4-3 combines with J gene TRBJ2-7, with D uncertain. Trimming shortened V by 0 bases and J by 3 bases, and 12 bases separated the two germline ends. CDR3 length: 15 amino acids. The germline CDR1 and CDR2 sequences are LGHNA and YSLEER. The CDR3 reads CASSQDFERSYEQYF. CDR3 bases: TGCGCCAGCAGCCAAGATTTCGAGAGAAGCTACGAGCAGTACTTC.

The rearrangement joins TRBV14 to TRBJ2-1; the D is unclear. The CDR3 consists of 13 residues. CDR1 is SGHDN and CDR2 is FVKESK in the germline V gene. Deletions cut 6 bases from V and 0 bases from J, with 6 bases between. The CDR3 DNA follows: TGTGCCAGCAGACAACGCTCCTACAATGAGCAGTTCTTC. Translating it yields CASRQRSYNEQFF.

This clone turned up a few times. The chain employs TRBV6-5 and TRBJ1-1, with no clear D. Germline V gene data show CDR1 as MNHEY and CDR2 as SVGAGI. The CDR3 is 15 residues long. Trimming removed 5 bases from V and 1 base from J, with 14 bases in between. Written as DNA, the CDR3 is TGTGCCAGCAGTACGGGGAACCTGGGGAACACTGAAGCTTTCTTT. It yields the protein CASSTGNLGNTEAFF.

This clone showed up just once. The chain links TRBV29-1 to TRBJ1-2; D unresolved. This CDR3 has 12 amino acids. Trimming pared 3 bases from V and 4 bases from J, leaving 9 bases between. CDR1 SQVTM and CDR2 ANQGSEA come from the germline V gene. The CDR3 loop is CSVEGQSYGYTF. The CDR3 coding sequence is TGCAGCGTTGAGGGCCAGTCCTATGGCTACACCTTC.

The chain joins TRBV6-5 to TRBJ2-7; 7 nucleotides match TRBD1. Germline CDR1 is MNHEY and CDR2 is SVGAGI. The length of the CDR3 is 12 residues. The trim removed 11 bases at V and 0 bases at J, leaving 4 bases unmatched. The chain's CDR3 is CASRDSSYEQYF. The CDR3 coding sequence is TGTGCCTCCCGGGACAGCTCCTACGAGCAGTACTTC.

The chain recombines TRBV5-4 with TRBJ2-3; 14 nucleotides agree with TRBD2. Germline V gene lookup returns CDR1 SGHNT and CDR2 YYREEE (reference sequence). The CDR3 has 16 residues. Germline trimming cut 0 bases from V and 4 bases from J; bases unmatched to any gene: 1. CDR3 DNA sequence: TGTGCCAGCAGCTTGGAGGGACTAGCGGGAGCAGATACGCAGTATTTT. This encodes CASSLEGLAGADTQYF. Full variable domain (remainder filled in from reference TRBV5-4 and TRBJ2-3): ETGVTQSPTHLIKTRGQQVTLRCSSQSGHNTVSWYQQALGQGPQFIFQYYREEENGRGNFPPRFSGLQFPNYSSELNVNALELDDSALYLCASSLEGLAGADTQYFGPGTRLTVL.

The CDR3 sequence: CASTSGTGVRNEQFF. CDR3 nucleotide sequence: TGTGCCAGCACCTCCGGGACAGGGGTGAGGAATGAGCAGTTCTTC. This chain uses TRBV6-5 with TRBJ2-1, with 10 nucleotides matching TRBD1. V lost 7 bases, J lost 7 bases, and 10 bases stayed unmatched. CDR1 and CDR2 from the germline V gene are MNHEY and SVGAGI. The CDR3 is 15 amino acids.

This CDR3 is CASSQDRLAGGGELFF. CDR3 nucleotide sequence: TGCGCCAGCAGCCAAGATAGGCTAGCGGGAGGAGGGGAGCTGTTTTTT. The chain is built from TRBV4-3 and TRBJ2-2; 11 bases fit TRBD2. V lost 0 bases, J lost 8 bases, and 5 bases stayed unmatched. Germline-derived CDR1 and CDR2 are LGHNA and YSLEER. The CDR3 is made up of 16 amino acids.

This rearrangement joins TRBV9 to TRBJ1-2; the match to TRBD1 covers 9 bases. J gave up 4 bases and V 0 bases, and 4 bases lay outside the gene matches. The CDR3 extends over 15 amino acids. The germline V gene encodes CDR1 SGDLS and CDR2 YYNGEE. In DNA form, the CDR3 reads TGTGCCAGCAGCGTAGGGGGACAGGGAGCCTATGGCTACACCTTC. Residues: CASSVGGQGAYGYTF.

V and J are TRBV4-2 and TRBJ2-7; TRBD2 might be the D (5 bases). CDR1 is LGHNA and CDR2 is YNFKEQ in the germline V gene. The CDR3 runs to 15 residues. Trimming stripped 0 bases from V and 6 bases from J, with 15 bases between. DNA for the CDR3: TGTGCCAGCAGCCAAGATAATGGAGGTATCAGCGAGCAGTACTTC. It encodes CASSQDNGGISEQYF.

The CDR3 DNA reads TGTGCCAGCAGCTTAGCGCAAGGAGGGCGGCCTGAAGCTTTCTTT. As protein: CASSLAQGGRPEAFF. The chain couples TRBV7-6 to TRBJ1-1; no firm D call. With 0 bases removed from V and 6 bases from J, the gap between germline ends came to 14 bases. The germline V gene has CDR1 SGHVS and CDR2 FNYEAQ. CDR3 length: 15 residues. Full variable domain (outside the CDR3, taken from reference TRBV7-6 and TRBJ1-1): GAGVSQSPRYKVTKRGQDVALRCDPISGHVSLYWYRQALGQGPEFLTYFNYEAQQDKSGLPNDRFSAERPEGSISTLTIQRTEQRDSAMYRCASSLAQGGRPEAFFGQGTRLTVV.

This chain joins TRBV30 and TRBJ2-2, with a tentative D call TRBD1 (5 bases). Germline lookup yields CDR1 GTSNPN and CDR2 SVGIG (reference sequence). Trimming pared 0 bases from V and 3 bases from J, leaving 11 bases between. CDR3 size: 15 residues. As DNA, the CDR3 is TGTGCCTGGAGTGTAGGCAGGGCGGACACCGGGGAGCTGTTTTTT. Encoded protein: CAWSVGRADTGELFF.

The genes are TRBV20-1 and TRBJ1-1; D call uncertain. Trimming left V 3 bases short and J 3 bases short, with 5 bases between. The CDR3 contains 11 residues. Germline-derived CDR1 and CDR2 are DFQATT and SNEGSKA (reference sequence). The CDR3 reads CSASGYTEAFF. As DNA, the CDR3 is TGCAGTGCTAGCGGGTACACTGAAGCTTTCTTT.

V is TRBV7-9 and J is TRBJ2-7, with 10 positions matching TRBD2. The CDR3 loop spans 15 amino acids. J gave up 3 bases and V 4 bases, and 6 bases lay outside the gene matches. The germline gives CDR1 SEHNR, CDR2 FQNEAQ (reference sequence). The CDR3 spells CASSSVLAGVYEQYF. The DNA for the CDR3 is TGTGCCAGCAGCTCCGTCCTAGCGGGAGTCTACGAGCAGTACTTC.

The gene calls are TRBV30 and TRBJ1-5; 7 bases line up with TRBD1. The V gene's germline CDR1 is GTSNPN and CDR2 SVGIG (reference sequence). V was clipped by 1 base and J by 2 bases; unmatched bases: 2. The CDR3 totals 14 residues. The CDR3 coding sequence is TGTGCCTGGAGTGCAGGGACAGGCAATCAGCCCCAGCATTTT. It encodes CAWSAGTGNQPQHF.

V is TRBV28 and J is TRBJ2-3, with 7 bases aligning to TRBD1. The CDR3 spans 15 residues. J lost 1 base, V lost 5 bases, and 6 bases had no gene match. CDR1 is MDHEN, CDR2 SYDVKM, per germline. This CDR3 is CASSPRDSGTDTQYF. Here the CDR3 DNA reads TGTGCCAGCAGTCCCCGGGACAGCGGCACAGATACGCAGTATTTT.

The chain has TRBV30 and TRBJ2-6, with D perhaps TRBD1 (6 bases). Germline loops: CDR1 GTSNPN, CDR2 SVGIG (reference sequence). The germline V and J ends were trimmed by 2 bases and 0 bases, with 14 bases remaining between them. This CDR3 contains 17 residues. The CDR3 nucleotides are TGTGCCTGGAGTTCGGACAGTGTTTTCTCTGGGGCCAACGTCCTGACTTTC. Amino acids: CAWSSDSVFSGANVLTF. Variable domain in full (rest from reference TRBV30 and TRBJ2-6): SQTIHQWPATLVQPVGSPLSLECTVEGTSNPNLYWYRQAAGRGLQLLFYSVGIGQISSEVPQNLSASRPQDRQFILSSKKLLLSDSGFYLCAWSSDSVFSGANVLTFGAGSRLTVL.

V and J are TRBV10-3 and TRBJ2-7; D possibly corresponds to TRBD1 (7 bases). The V end was cut by 6 bases, the J end by 0 bases, with 9 bases between. From germline, CDR1 is ENHRY and CDR2 SYGVKD. This CDR3 has 13 amino acids. CDR3 DNA: TGTGCCATCAGGCGGGACAGCTCCTACGAGCAGTACTTC. This translates into CAIRRDSSYEQYF.

The chain carries TRBV19 and TRBJ1-2; 7 positions match TRBD1. This CDR3 contains 13 residues. In germline, CDR1 is LNHDA, CDR2 SQIVND (reference sequence). Losses at the gene ends were 10 bases for V and 4 bases for J; bases not matched to a gene: 9. CDR3 sequence reads: CATSQGLGYGYTF. In DNA form, the CDR3 reads TGTGCCACCTCACAGGGGTTGGGCTATGGCTACACCTTC.

The chain couples TRBV4-3 to TRBJ2-7, with D unresolved. Trimming took off 1 base at V and 3 bases at J, with 10 bases between the two ends. The CDR3 totals 14 residues. Germline CDR1 and CDR2: LGHNA and YSLEER. The CDR3 loop is CASSQAHPDYEQYF. The DNA of the CDR3 is TGCGCCAGCAGCCAAGCTCACCCAGACTACGAGCAGTACTTC.

The genes are TRBV6-1 and TRBJ1-4; 7 bases map to TRBD1. Germline V lookup: CDR1 MNHNS, CDR2 SASEGT. V lost 0 bases to trimming and J lost 8 bases; unmatched junction nucleotides: 6. CDR3 length equals 15 residues. The CDR3 nucleotides are TGTGCCAGCAGTGAAGCTCAGACAGGGAGCGAAAAACTGTTTTTT. Translated, it gives CASSEAQTGSEKLFF.